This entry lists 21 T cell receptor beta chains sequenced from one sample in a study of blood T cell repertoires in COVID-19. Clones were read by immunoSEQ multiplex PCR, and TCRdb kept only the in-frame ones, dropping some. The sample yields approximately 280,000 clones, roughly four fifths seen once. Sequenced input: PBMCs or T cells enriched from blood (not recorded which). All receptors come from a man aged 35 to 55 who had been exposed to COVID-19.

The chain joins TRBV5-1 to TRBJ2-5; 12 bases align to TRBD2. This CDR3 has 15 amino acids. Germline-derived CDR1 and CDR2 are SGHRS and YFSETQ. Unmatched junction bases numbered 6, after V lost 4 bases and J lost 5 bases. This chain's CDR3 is CASSPGLAGLETQYF. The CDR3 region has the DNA TGCGCCAGCAGCCCCGGACTAGCGGGACTGGAGACCCAGTACTTC.

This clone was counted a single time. CDR3 residues: CASSGTAGTGYGYTF. In DNA, the CDR3 is TGTGCCAGCAGCGGTACCGCCGGGACAGGGTATGGCTACACCTTC. This chain joins TRBV6-5 and TRBJ1-2; 9 nucleotides align to TRBD1. The V and J ends lost 6 bases and 5 bases, in that order; junction bases with no gene match: 10. This CDR3 has 15 amino acids. Germline assignment: CDR1 MNHEY and CDR2 SVGAGI.

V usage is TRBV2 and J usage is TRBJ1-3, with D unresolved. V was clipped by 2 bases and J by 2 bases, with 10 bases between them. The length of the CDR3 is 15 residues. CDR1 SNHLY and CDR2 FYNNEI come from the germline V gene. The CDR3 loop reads CASSETGLTGNTIYF. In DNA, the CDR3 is TGTGCCAGCAGTGAAACGGGGTTAACTGGAAACACCATATATTTT.

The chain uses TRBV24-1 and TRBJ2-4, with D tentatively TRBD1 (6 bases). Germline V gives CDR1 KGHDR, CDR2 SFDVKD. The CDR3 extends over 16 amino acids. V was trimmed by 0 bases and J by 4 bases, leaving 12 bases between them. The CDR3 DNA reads TGTGCCACCAGTGATTTGCACAGGGTTGGGAAAAACATTCAGTACTTC. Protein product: CATSDLHRVGKNIQYF.

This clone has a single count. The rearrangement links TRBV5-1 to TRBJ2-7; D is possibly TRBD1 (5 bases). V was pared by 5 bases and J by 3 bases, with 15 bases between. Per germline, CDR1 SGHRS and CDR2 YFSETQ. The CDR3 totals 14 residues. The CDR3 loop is CASRVQGSIYEQYF. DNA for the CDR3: TGCGCCAGCAGGGTCCAGGGTAGTATCTACGAGCAGTACTTC.

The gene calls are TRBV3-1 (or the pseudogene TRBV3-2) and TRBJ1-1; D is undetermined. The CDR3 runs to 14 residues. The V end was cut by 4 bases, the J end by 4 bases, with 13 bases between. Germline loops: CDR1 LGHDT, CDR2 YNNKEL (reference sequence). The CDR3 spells CASSPFGISTEAFF. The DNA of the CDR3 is TGTGCCAGCAGCCCCTTCGGGATTTCCACTGAAGCTTTCTTT.

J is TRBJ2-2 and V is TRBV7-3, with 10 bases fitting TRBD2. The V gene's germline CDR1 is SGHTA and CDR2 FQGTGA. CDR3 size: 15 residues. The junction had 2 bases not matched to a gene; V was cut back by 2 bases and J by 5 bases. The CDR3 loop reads CASSLELAGTGELFF. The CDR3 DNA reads TGTGCCAGCAGCTTAGAACTAGCGGGAACCGGGGAGCTGTTTTTT. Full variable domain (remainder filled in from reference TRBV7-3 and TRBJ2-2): GAGVSQTPSNKVTEKGKYVELRCDPISGHTALYWYRQSLGQGPEFLIYFQGTGAADDSGLPNDRFFAVRPEGSVSTLKIQRTERGDSAVYLCASSLELAGTGELFFGEGSRLTVL.

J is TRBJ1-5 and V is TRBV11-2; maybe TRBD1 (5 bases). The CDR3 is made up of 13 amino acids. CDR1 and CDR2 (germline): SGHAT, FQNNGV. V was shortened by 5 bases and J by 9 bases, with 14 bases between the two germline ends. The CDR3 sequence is CASSAGLSGPQHF. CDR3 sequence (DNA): TGTGCCAGCAGCGCGGGACTTTCAGGGCCCCAGCATTTT.

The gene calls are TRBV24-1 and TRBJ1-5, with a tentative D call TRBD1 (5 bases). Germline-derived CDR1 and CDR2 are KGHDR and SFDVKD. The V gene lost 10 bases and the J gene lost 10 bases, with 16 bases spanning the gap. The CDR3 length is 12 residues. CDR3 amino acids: CATSTGVGPQHF. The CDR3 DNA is TGTGCCACGTCTACAGGTGTGGGACCCCAGCATTTT.

The CDR3 here is CASSQASGTPYEQYF. CDR3 sequence (DNA): TGCGCCAGCAGCCAGGCTAGCGGGACCCCCTACGAGCAGTACTTC. The rearrangement links TRBV4-1 to TRBJ2-7; TRBD2 matches 9 bases. J was trimmed by 2 bases and V by 3 bases; bases with no gene match: 5. Germline CDR1 is MGHRA and CDR2 is YSYEKL. The CDR3 has 15 amino acids.

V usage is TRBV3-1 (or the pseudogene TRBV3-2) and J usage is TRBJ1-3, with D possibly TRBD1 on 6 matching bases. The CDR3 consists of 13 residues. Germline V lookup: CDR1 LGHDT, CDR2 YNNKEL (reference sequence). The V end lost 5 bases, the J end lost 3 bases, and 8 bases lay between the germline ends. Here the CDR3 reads CASSIGGGNTIYF. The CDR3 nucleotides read TGTGCCAGCAGCATAGGGGGTGGAAACACCATATATTTT.

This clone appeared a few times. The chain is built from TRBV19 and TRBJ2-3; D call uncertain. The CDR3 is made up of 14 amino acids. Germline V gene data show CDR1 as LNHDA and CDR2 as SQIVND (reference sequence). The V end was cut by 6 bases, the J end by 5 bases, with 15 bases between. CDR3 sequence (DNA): TGTGCCAGTAGATCTAGAGGTGGTGGAGATACGCAGTATTTT. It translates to CASRSRGGGDTQYF.

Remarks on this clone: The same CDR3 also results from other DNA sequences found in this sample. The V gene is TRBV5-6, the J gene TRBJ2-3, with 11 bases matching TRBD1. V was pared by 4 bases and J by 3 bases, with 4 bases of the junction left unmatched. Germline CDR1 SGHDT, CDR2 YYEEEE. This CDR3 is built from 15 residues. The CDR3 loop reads CASSRDRGYTDTQYF. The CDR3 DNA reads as TGTGCCAGCAGCAGGGACAGGGGGTATACAGATACGCAGTATTTT.

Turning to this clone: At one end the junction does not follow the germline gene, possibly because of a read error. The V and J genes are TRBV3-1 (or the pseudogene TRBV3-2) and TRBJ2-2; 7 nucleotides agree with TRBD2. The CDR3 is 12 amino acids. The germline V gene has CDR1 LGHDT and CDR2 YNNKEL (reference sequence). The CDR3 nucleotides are TGTGCCAGCAGCCAAGGGCTAGCGGATTGTCGTTTT. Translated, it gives CASSQGLADCRF.

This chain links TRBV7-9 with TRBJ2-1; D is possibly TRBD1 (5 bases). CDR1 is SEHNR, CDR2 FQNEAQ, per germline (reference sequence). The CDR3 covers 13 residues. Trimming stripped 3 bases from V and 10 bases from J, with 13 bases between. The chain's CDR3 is CASSLSGFREQFF. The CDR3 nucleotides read TGTGCCAGCAGCTTGTCAGGGTTCAGGGAGCAGTTCTTC.

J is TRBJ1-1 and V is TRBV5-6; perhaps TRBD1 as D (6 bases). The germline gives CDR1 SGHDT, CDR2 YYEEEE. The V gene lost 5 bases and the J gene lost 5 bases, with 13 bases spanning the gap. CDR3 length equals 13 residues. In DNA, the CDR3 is TGTGCCAGCAGACTAACAGGGCGGACTGAAGCTTTCTTT. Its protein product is CASRLTGRTEAFF.

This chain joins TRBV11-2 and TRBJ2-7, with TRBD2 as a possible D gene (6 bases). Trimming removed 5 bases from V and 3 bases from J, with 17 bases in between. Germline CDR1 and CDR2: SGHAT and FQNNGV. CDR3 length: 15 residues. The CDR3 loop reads CASSPDQGGFYEQYF. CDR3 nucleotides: TGTGCCAGCAGCCCAGACCAGGGAGGATTCTACGAGCAGTACTTC.

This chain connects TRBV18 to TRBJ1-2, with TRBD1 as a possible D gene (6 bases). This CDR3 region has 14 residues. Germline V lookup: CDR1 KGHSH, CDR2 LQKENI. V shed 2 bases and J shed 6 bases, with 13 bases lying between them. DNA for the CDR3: TGTGCCAGCTCACCATCAGGGTCAGGGGATGGCTACACCTTC. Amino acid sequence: CASSPSGSGDGYTF. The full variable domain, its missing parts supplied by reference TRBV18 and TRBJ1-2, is NAGVMQNPRHLVRRRGQEARLRCSPMKGHSHVYWYRQLPEEGLKFMVYLQKENIIDESGMPKERFSAEFPKEGPSILRIQQVVRGDSAAYFCASSPSGSGDGYTFGSGTRLTVV.

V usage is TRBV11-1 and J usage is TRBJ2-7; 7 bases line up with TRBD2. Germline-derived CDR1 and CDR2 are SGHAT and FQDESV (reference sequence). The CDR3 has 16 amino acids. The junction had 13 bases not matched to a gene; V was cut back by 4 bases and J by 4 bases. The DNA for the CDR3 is TGTGCCAGCAGCTCACGACGACTAGCCGTGGGATACGAGCAGTACTTC. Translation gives CASSSRRLAVGYEQYF.

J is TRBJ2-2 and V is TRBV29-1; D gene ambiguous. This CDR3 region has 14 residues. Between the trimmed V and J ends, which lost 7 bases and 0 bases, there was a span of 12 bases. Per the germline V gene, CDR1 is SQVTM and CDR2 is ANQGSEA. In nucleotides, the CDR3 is TGCAGCGCCCTCGCGCCCCCGAACACCGGGGAGCTGTTTTTT. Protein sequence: CSALAPPNTGELFF.

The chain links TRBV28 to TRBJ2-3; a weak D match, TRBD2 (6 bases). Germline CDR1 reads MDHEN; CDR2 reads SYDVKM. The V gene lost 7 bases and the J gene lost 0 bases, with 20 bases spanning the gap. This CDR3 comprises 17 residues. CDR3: CASTPLAVKTSTDTQYF. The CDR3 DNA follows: TGTGCCAGCACTCCCTTAGCGGTTAAGACTAGCACAGATACGCAGTATTTT.